Ten or more counts support the clone carrying this TCR beta chain. CDR3 length equals 16 residues. The V end was cut by 5 bases, the J end by 6 bases, with 19 bases between. Germline V gives CDR1 MNHEY, CDR2 SMNVEV (reference sequence). The TCRbeta library was prepared with unique molecular identifiers. TCRdb re-analysed the PCR reads in MiXCR, keeping a single row per CDR3 protein. The table records approximately 390,000 distinct CDR3 sequences, roughly 10% of them present only once. The source of the sample is a study of T-cell reconstitution after alpha-beta-depleted transplantation in children. Source: PBMCs from the stem cell graft donor, taken from the stem cell graft. The chain couples TRBV27 to TRBJ1-4; perhaps TRBD1 as D (5 bases). The clonotype comes from a human donor who donated a stem cell graft to a child with acute myeloid leukemia. The CDR3 here is CASSPLGAGADEKLFF. DNA for the CDR3: TGTGCCAGCAGTCCCCTCGGAGCCGGGGCGGATGAAAAACTGTTTTTT.